This T cell receptor (beta chain) was obtained from a study of T-cell reconstitution after alpha-beta-depleted transplantation in children. Study observations and caveats: The study traced high day-60 TCRbeta diversity in some patients to surviving recipient T cells and thymic progenitors. At the one-year point after transplant, T-cell counts and TCRbeta diversity were found to come mostly from T cells that had been newly produced.

This CDR3 spans 16 amino acids. V lost 1 base to trimming and J lost 0 bases, with 13 bases between them. CDR1 and CDR2 from the germline V gene are SGHDT and YYEEEE. Preparation of the TCRbeta library involved a method that used unique molecular identifiers. TCRdb reprocessed the PCR reads via MiXCR and lists one record per CDR3 protein. Among 580,000 or so distinct CDR3 sequences listed, roughly 23% were seen once. Note on this clonotype: Its antigen remains unidentified.

The input for sequencing was PBMCs, mostly from graft donor cells, taken 360 days after TCRalphabeta/CD19-depleted stem cell transplant. The chain carries TRBV5-6 and TRBJ1-1, with TRBD1 as a possible D gene (5 bases). The receptor was isolated from a boy under two years old who had a stem cell transplant for acute myeloid leukemia, so the T cells may come from the graft donor. CDR3 in amino acids: CASSLLGDSLNTEAFF. The CDR3 region has the DNA TGTGCCAGCAGCTTGTTAGGAGACAGCTTGAACACTGAAGCTTTCTTT.